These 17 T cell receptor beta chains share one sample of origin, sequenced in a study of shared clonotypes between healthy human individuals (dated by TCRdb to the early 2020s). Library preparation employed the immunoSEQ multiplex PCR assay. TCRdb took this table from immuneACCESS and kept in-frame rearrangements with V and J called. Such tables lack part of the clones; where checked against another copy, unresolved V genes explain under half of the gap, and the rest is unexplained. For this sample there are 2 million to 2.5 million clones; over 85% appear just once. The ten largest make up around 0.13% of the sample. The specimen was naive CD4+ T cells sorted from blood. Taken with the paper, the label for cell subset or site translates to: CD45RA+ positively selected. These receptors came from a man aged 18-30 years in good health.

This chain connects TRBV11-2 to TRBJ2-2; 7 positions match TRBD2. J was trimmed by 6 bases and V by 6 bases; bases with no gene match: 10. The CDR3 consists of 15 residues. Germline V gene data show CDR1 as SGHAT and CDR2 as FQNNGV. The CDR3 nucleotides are TGTGCCAGCAGGACGCTCAGCGGGAAGGCCGGGGAGCTGTTTTTT. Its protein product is CASRTLSGKAGELFF.

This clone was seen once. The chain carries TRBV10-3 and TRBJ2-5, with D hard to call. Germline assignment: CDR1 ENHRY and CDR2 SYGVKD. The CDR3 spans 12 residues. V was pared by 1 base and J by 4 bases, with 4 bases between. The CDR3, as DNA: TGTGCCATCAGTGAGTGGGGAGAGACCCAGTACTTC. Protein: CAISEWGETQYF.

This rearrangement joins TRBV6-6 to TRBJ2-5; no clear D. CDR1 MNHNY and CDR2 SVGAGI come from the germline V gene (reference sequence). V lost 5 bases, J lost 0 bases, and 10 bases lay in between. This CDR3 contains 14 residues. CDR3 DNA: TGTGCCAGCAGTCGCAGCGCTTACCAAGAGACCCAGTACTTC. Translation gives CASSRSAYQETQYF.

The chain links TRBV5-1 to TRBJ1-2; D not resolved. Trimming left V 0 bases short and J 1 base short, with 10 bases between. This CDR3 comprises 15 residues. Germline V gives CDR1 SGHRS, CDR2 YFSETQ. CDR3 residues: CASSLGGLNNYGYTF. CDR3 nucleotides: TGCGCCAGCAGCTTGGGAGGGCTGAATAACTATGGCTACACCTTC.

CDR3 in DNA: TGTGCCAGCAGCTTGGCACAGGGTGGCGAAAAACTGTTTTTT. It translates to CASSLAQGGEKLFF. V usage is TRBV5-4 and J usage is TRBJ1-4; TRBD1 might be the D (6 bases). V lost 0 bases to trimming and J lost 8 bases, with 11 bases between them. The CDR3 length is 14 residues. Looked up from germline, CDR1 is SGHNT and CDR2 is YYREEE (reference sequence). The full variable domain, in which reference TRBV5-4 and TRBJ1-4 provide the parts outside the CDR3, is ETGVTQSPTHLIKTRGQQVTLRCSSQSGHNTVSWYQQALGQGPQFIFQYYREEENGRGNFPPRFSGLQFPNYSSELNVNALELDDSALYLCASSLAQGGEKLFFGSGTQLSVL.

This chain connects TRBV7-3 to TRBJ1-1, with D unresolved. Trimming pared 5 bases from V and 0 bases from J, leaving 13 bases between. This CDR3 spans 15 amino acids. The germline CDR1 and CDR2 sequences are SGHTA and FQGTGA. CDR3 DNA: TGTGCCAGCAGCCCCACACCCTTCATGAACACTGAAGCTTTCTTT. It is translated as CASSPTPFMNTEAFF.

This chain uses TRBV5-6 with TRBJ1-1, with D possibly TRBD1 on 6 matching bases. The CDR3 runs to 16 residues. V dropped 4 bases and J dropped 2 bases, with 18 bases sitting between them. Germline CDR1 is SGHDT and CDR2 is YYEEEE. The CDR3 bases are TGTGCCAGCAGCCCGAGAACTGACAGGCCCAACACTGAAGCTTTCTTT. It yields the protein CASSPRTDRPNTEAFF.

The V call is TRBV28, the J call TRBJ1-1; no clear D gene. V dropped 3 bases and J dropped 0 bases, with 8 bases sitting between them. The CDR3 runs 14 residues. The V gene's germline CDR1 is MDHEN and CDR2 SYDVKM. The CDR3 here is CASSFSTVNTEAFF. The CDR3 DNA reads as TGTGCCAGCAGTTTCTCTACAGTGAACACTGAAGCTTTCTTT.

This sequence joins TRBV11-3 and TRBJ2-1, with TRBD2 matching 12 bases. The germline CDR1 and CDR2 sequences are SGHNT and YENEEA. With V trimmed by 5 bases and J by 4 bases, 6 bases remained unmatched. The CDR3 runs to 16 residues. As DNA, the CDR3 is TGTGCCAGCAGCCTCGGACTAGCGGGGACTTACAATGAGCAGTTCTTC. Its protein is CASSLGLAGTYNEQFF.

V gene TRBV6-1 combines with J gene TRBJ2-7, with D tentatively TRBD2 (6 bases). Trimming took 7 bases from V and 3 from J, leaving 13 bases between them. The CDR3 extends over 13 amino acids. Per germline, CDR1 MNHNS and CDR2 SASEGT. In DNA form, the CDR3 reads TGTGCCAGCACGGGAGCAGGGCGCTACGAGCAGTACTTC. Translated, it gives CASTGAGRYEQYF.

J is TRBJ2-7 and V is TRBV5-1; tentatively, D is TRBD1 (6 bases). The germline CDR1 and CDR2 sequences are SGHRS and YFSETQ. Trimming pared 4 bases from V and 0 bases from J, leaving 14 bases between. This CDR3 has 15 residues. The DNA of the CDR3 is TGCGCCAGCAGCATGGGTGGGGGCAACTCCTACGAGCAGTACTTC. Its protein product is CASSMGGGNSYEQYF.

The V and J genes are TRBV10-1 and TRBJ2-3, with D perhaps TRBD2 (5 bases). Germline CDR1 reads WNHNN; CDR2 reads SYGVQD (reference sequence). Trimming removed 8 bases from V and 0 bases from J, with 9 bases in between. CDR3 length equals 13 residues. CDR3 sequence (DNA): TGCGCCAGCCGTCGGACTAGCACAGATACGCAGTATTTT. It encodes CASRRTSTDTQYF.

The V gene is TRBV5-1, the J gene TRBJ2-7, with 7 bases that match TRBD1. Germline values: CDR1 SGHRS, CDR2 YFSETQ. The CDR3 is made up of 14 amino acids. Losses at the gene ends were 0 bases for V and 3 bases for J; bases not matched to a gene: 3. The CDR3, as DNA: TGCGCCAGCAGCTTGGGGACAGGATACTACGAGCAGTACTTC. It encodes CASSLGTGYYEQYF. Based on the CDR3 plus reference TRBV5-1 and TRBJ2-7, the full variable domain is KAGVTQTPRYLIKTRGQQVTLSCSPISGHRSVSWYQQTPGQGLQFLFEYFSETQRNKGNFPGRFSGRQFSNSRSEMNVSTLELGDSALYLCASSLGTGYYEQYFGPGTRLTVT.

CDR3 amino acids: CASSLGGTSVDTQYF. In nucleotides, the CDR3 is TGTGCCAGCAGCTTAGGAGGGACTAGCGTCGATACGCAGTATTTT. The rearrangement joins TRBV11-3 to TRBJ2-3, with 10 positions matching TRBD2. This CDR3 is 15 amino acids long. Germline V lookup: CDR1 SGHNT, CDR2 YENEEA. V trimming: 1 base; J trimming: 6 bases; junction bases outside the gene matches: 4.

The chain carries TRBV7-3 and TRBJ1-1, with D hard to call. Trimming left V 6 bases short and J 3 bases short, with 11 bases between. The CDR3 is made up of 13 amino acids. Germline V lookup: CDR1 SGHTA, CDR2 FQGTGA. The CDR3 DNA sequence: TGTGCCAGCAGTCAAACCCGTTACACTGAAGCTTTCTTT. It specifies CASSQTRYTEAFF.

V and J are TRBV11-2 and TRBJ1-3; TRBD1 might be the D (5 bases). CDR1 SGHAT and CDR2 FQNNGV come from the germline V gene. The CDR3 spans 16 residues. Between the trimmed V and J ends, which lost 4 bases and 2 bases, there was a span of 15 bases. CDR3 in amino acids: CASSSPREGPGNTIYF. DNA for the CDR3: TGTGCCAGCAGCTCCCCCAGGGAGGGCCCTGGAAACACCATATATTTT.

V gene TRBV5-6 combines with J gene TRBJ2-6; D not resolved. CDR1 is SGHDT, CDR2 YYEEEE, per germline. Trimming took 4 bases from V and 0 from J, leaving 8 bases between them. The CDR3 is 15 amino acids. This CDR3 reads CASSITSSGANVLTF. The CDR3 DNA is TGTGCCAGCAGCATCACGAGCTCTGGGGCCAACGTCCTGACTTTC.